The source of this T cell receptor (beta chain) is a study of CD8 T cells in Susac syndrome. CDR3 length equals 13 residues. Germline V lookup: CDR1 SGHRS, CDR2 YFSETQ. With 4 bases removed from V and 1 base from J, the gap between germline ends came to 8 bases. Reverse transcription of roughly 0.5 to 1 ug RNA was carried out with random hexamers. TCRdb processed the immunoSEQ multiplex PCR reads anew with MiXCR; each CDR3 protein has one entry. The table has over 120,000 distinct CDR3 sequences, roughly 95% seen once. This receptor was taken from a human donor in good health. The sample was CD4+ T cells from PBMCs. This chain uses TRBV5-1 with TRBJ2-5, with D unresolved. The CDR3 region is CASSALPQETQYF. CDR3 nucleotides: TGCGCCAGCAGCGCTCTGCCCCAAGAGACCCAGTACTTC.